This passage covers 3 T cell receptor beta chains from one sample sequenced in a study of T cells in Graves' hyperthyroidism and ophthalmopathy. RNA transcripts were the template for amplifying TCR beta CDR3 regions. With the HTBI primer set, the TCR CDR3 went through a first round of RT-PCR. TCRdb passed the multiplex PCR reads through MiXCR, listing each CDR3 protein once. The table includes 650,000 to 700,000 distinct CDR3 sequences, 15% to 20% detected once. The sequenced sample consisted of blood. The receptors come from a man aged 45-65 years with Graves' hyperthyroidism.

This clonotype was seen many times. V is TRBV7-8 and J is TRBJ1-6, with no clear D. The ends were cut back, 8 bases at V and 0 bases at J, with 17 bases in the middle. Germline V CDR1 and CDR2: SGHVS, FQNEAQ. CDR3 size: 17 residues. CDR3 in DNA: TGTGCCAGCCGAAAGGCAGAGTTCAGCTCCTATAATTCACCCCTCCACTTT. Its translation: CASRKAEFSSYNSPLHF.

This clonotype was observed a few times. The CDR3 region is CSAGRQEDTEAFF. CDR3 in DNA: TGCAGTGCGGGAAGACAGGAGGACACTGAAGCTTTCTTT. The J gene is TRBJ1-1, the V gene TRBV20-1; TRBD1 is a possible D gene (6 bases). Germline V gene data show CDR1 as DFQATT and CDR2 as SNEGSKA (reference sequence). This CDR3 has 13 residues. The V gene lost 6 bases and the J gene lost 3 bases, with 14 bases spanning the gap.

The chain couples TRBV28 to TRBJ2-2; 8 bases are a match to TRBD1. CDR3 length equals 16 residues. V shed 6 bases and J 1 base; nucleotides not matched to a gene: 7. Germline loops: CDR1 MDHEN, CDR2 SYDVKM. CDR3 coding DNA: TGTGCCAGCAGCAGGGGACAGGCCTTGAACACCGGGGAGCTGTTTTTT. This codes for CASSRGQALNTGELFF.